This TCR beta chain was recorded in a study of cytomegalovirus exposure and HLA in healthy donors. Findings and caveats of the study: Presence/absence analyses took donor sequencing depth as roughly uniform.

V was pared by 8 bases and J by 5 bases, with 8 bases of the junction left unmatched. The CDR3 consists of 14 residues. CDR1 is LNHDA and CDR2 is SQIVND in the germline V gene (reference sequence). PCR used 60 Vbeta primers and 13 Jbeta primers. TCRdb keeps only in-frame clones here, not all; method: immunoSEQ multiplex PCR. Recorded for this sample: about 84,000 clones. Comments on this clone: Antigen: not known.

This sequence originates from a man aged 50 to 60 in good health and CMV-seronegative. The sequenced sample was PBMCs. The chain links TRBV19 to TRBJ2-5, with 10 bases aligning to TRBD1. The CDR3, as DNA: TGTGCCAGTGAAAGAGGACAGGGGGGGGAGACCCAGTACTTC. It codes for CASERGQGGETQYF.